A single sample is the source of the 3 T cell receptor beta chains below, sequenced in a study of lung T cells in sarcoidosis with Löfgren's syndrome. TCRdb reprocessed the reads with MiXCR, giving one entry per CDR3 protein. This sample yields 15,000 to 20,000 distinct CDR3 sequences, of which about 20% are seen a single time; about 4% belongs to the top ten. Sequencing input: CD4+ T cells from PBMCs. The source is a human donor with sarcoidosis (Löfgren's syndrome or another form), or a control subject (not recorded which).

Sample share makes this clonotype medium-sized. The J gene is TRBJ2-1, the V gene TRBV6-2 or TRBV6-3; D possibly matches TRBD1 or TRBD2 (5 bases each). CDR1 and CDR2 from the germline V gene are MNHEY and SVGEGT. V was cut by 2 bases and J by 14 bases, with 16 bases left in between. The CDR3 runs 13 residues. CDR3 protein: CASSYVAGAGEFF. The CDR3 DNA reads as TGTGCCAGCAGTTACGTTGCCGGGGCCGGGGAGTTCTTC.

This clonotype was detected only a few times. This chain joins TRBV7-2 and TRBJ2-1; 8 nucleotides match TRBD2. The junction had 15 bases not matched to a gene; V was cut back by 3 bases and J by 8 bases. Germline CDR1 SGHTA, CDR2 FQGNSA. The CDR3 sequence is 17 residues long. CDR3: CASSFPGGSGSPDEQFF. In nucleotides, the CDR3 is TGTGCCAGCAGCTTCCCCGGGGGGAGCGGGAGTCCGGATGAGCAGTTCTTC. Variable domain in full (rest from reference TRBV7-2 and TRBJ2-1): GAGVSQSPSNKVTEKGKDVELRCDPISGHTALYWYRQSLGQGLEFLIYFQGNSAPDKSGLPSDRFSAERTGGSVSTLTIQRTQQEDSAVYLCASSFPGGSGSPDEQFFGPGTRLTVL.

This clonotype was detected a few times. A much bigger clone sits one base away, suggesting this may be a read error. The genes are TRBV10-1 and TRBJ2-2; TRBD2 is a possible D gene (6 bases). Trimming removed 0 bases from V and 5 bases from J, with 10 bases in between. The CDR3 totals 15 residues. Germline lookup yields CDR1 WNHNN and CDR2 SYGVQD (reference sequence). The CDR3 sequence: CASSESASDTGELFF. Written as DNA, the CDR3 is TGCGCCAGCAGTGAGTCGGCTAGCGATACCGGGGAGCTGTTTTTT.